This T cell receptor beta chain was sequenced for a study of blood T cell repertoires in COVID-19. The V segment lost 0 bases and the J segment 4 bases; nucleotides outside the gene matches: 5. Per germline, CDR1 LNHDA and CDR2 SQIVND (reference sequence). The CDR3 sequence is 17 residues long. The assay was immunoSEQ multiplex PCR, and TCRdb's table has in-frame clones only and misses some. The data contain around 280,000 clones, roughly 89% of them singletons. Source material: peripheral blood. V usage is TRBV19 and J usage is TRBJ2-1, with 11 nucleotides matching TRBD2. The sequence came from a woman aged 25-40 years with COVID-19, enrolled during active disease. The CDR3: CASSIELWTSGYNEQFF. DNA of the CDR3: TGTGCCAGTAGTATAGAGCTGTGGACTAGCGGGTACAATGAGCAGTTCTTC.